The 25 T cell receptor beta chains presented below share a single source sample, sequenced in a study of human T cells and chemical hapten exposure. TCRdb re-called the RACE reads through MiXCR, storing one row per CDR3 protein. The sample has 95,000 to 130,000 distinct CDR3 sequences; over 10% are singletons. The time point here: patch test 1, 2 weeks after DPC sensitization. Treatment here: therapeutic diphenylcyclopropenone sensitization with weekly scalp DPC. The input for sequencing was whole blood, taken in connection with sensitization to the hapten diphenylcyclopropenone (DPC). The receptors were sampled from a woman in her forties or fifties with alopecia areata. Some clones in this sample may be carry-over from other donors' samples.

This rearrangement joins TRBV28 to TRBJ2-7, with D unclear. In germline, CDR1 is MDHEN, CDR2 SYDVKM. The CDR3 sequence is 13 residues long. The germline V and J ends were trimmed by 6 bases and 2 bases, with 11 bases remaining between them. The CDR3 is CASRARLPYEQYF. The CDR3 DNA reads as TGTGCCAGCAGGGCCAGGCTCCCCTACGAGCAGTACTTC.

The rearrangement joins TRBV7-2 to TRBJ2-1; D may be TRBD1 (5 bases). The length of the CDR3 is 15 residues. The germline V and J ends were trimmed by 5 bases and 10 bases, with 21 bases remaining between them. In germline, CDR1 is SGHTA, CDR2 FQGNSA. The CDR3 region has the DNA TGTGCCAGCAGCCCCCCGACCCGCAGGGTCAGCGAGCAGTTCTTC. This encodes CASSPPTRRVSEQFF. The complete variable domain, with remaining parts taken from reference TRBV7-2 and TRBJ2-1, reads GAGVSQSPSNKVTEKGKDVELRCDPISGHTALYWYRQSLGQGLEFLIYFQGNSAPDKSGLPSDRFSAERTGGSVSTLTIQRTQQEDSAVYLCASSPPTRRVSEQFFGPGTRLTVL.

This clonotype showed up many times. The chain carries TRBV12-3 or TRBV12-4 and TRBJ1-2; 7 bases line up with TRBD1. The junction had 6 bases not matched to a gene; V was cut back by 0 bases and J by 8 bases. The CDR3 has 14 residues. In DNA form, the CDR3 reads TGTGCCAGCAGTTTAGCTTACAGGGGAAACGGCTACACCTTC. Translating gives CASSLAYRGNGYTF.

This clonotype was seen a handful of times. The V gene is TRBV9, the J gene TRBJ2-5; D may be TRBD1 (5 bases). This CDR3 contains 16 residues. V lost 0 bases, J lost 7 bases, and 19 bases lay in between. Germline loops: CDR1 SGDLS, CDR2 YYNGEE. The CDR3 coding sequence is TGTGCCAGCAGCGTAGTATCAGGGTCGGCTCCAGGGACCCAGTACTTC. As protein: CASSVVSGSAPGTQYF. The full variable domain, in which reference TRBV9 and TRBJ2-5 provide the parts outside the CDR3, is DSGVTQTPKHLITATGQRVTLRCSPRSGDLSVYWYQQSLDQGLQFLIQYYNGEERAKGNILERFSAQQFPDLHSELNLSSLELGDSALYFCASSVVSGSAPGTQYFGPGTRLLVL.

This clonotype has ten or more counts. The V and J genes are TRBV21-1 and TRBJ1-5; no check of the table's D call, TRBD1, against the DNA was made. TRBV21-1 is annotated as a pseudogene. The CDR3 loop spans 16 amino acids. The CDR3 sequence: CASSKTGQHSNQPQHF. DNA for the CDR3: TGTGCCAGCAGCAAGACGGGACAGCATAGCAATCAGCCCCAGCATTTT.

The chain carries TRBV18 and TRBJ2-6; D might be TRBD1 (5 bases). V gave up 1 base and J gave up 0 bases, with 7 bases separating them. Germline CDR1 and CDR2: KGHSH and LQKENI. The CDR3 runs 16 residues. This chain's CDR3 is CASSPRQSSGANVLTF. The CDR3 coding sequence is TGTGCCAGCTCACCACGACAGAGCTCTGGGGCCAACGTCCTGACTTTC.

This clonotype was seen repeatedly, ten times or more. V gene TRBV6-6 combines with J gene TRBJ1-5, with a tentative D call TRBD1 (5 bases). CDR3 length: 16 residues. Germline V gene data show CDR1 as MNHNY and CDR2 as SVGAGI (reference sequence). V gave up 6 bases and J gave up 0 bases, with 15 bases separating them. CDR3 region: CASREGVGYSNQPQHF. The CDR3 coding sequence is TGTGCCAGCAGGGAAGGGGTGGGTTATAGCAATCAGCCCCAGCATTTT.

The J gene is TRBJ1-3, the V gene TRBV29-1, with D possibly being TRBD1 (5 bases). V was pared by 8 bases and J by 0 bases, with 11 bases between. Germline CDR1 is SQVTM and CDR2 is ANQGSEA. This CDR3 contains 13 residues. Here the CDR3 DNA reads TGCAGCCTGGGACCTCACTCTGGAAACACCATATATTTT. It is translated as CSLGPHSGNTIYF.

The J gene is TRBJ1-2, the V gene TRBV9; no reliable D call. V lost 3 bases and J lost 2, with 8 bases in between. The CDR3 covers 13 residues. Germline CDR1 SGDLS, CDR2 YYNGEE. The CDR3 loop is CASSGQRNYGYTF. The CDR3 DNA reads TGTGCCAGCAGCGGTCAGAGAAACTATGGCTACACCTTC.

There are many counts of this clonotype. CDR3 sequence (DNA): TGTGCCAGCACAGGACAGAACAGCTACAATGAGCAGTTCTTC. Amino acids: CASTGQNSYNEQFF. The J gene is TRBJ2-1, the V gene TRBV28; maybe TRBD1 (6 bases). Germline assignment: CDR1 MDHEN and CDR2 SYDVKM. Trimming took off 7 bases at V and 3 bases at J, with 13 bases between the two ends. CDR3 length: 14 amino acids.

The CDR3 spells CASTGGEGKQYF. For the CDR3, the DNA is TGTGCCAGCACCGGCGGGGAGGGCAAGCAGTACTTC. The J gene is TRBJ2-7, the V gene TRBV7-9; 7 nucleotides align to TRBD2. Trimming took 7 bases from V and 8 from J; bases not matched to a gene: 8. Germline V gene lookup returns CDR1 SEHNR and CDR2 FQNEAQ (reference sequence). CDR3 size: 12 residues.

Details on this clonotype: A much larger clone lies one base from this, so it may be a read error. The chain links TRBV28 to TRBJ2-1; D is possibly TRBD1 (5 bases). CDR3 length: 15 amino acids. The V end lost 5 bases, the J end lost 9 bases, and 20 bases lay between the germline ends. Germline V CDR1 and CDR2: MDHEN, SYDVKM. For the CDR3, the DNA is TGTGCCAGCAGTCCAAGACAGTGGCGCCGAATTGAGCAGTTCTTC. As protein: CASSPRQWRRIEQFF.

This clonotype was picked up many times. V usage is TRBV18 and J usage is TRBJ2-7; a possible D gene is TRBD2 (6 bases). V lost 3 bases, J lost 4 bases, and 13 bases lay in between. This CDR3 is built from 14 residues. Per the germline V gene, CDR1 is KGHSH and CDR2 is LQKENI. The CDR3: CASSPQLAEYEQYF. The CDR3 DNA follows: TGTGCCAGCTCACCCCAGTTAGCGGAATACGAGCAGTACTTC.

The chain links TRBV28 to TRBJ2-5; 10 nucleotides match TRBD1. This CDR3 comprises 18 residues. V was pared by 3 bases and J by 9 bases, with 19 bases of the junction left unmatched. The V gene's germline CDR1 is MDHEN and CDR2 SYDVKM. The CDR3 loop is CASSLSGQGSPYKMAQYF. Here the CDR3 DNA reads TGTGCCAGCAGTTTGTCGGGACAGGGGAGCCCTTACAAGATGGCCCAGTACTTC.

This clonotype was counted ten times or more. CDR3 protein: CSASAAGGQETQYF. CDR3 in DNA: TGCAGTGCTAGTGCCGCGGGGGGACAAGAGACCCAGTACTTC. The V call is TRBV20-1, the J call TRBJ2-5, with 8 bases matching TRBD2. This CDR3 has 14 amino acids. After removal of 3 bases from V and 2 bases from J, the junction contained 5 bases not matched to a gene. Germline CDR1 reads DFQATT; CDR2 reads SNEGSKA (reference sequence).

This clonotype has only a few counts. The chain couples TRBV7-2 to TRBJ1-5; weak D call: TRBD1 (5 bases). The CDR3 totals 14 residues. V shed 5 bases and J shed 3 bases, with 11 bases lying between them. From germline, CDR1 is SGHTA and CDR2 FQGNSA. CDR3 sequence: CASSEQAVNQPQHF. The DNA for the CDR3 is TGTGCCAGCAGCGAACAGGCGGTCAATCAGCCCCAGCATTTT.

At least ten counts were recorded for this clonotype. The V call is TRBV10-3, the J call TRBJ1-1, with D unresolved. The ends were cut back, 4 bases at V and 0 bases at J, with 12 bases in the middle. This CDR3 is 15 amino acids long. Looked up from germline, CDR1 is ENHRY and CDR2 is SYGVKD. CDR3 in DNA: TGTGCCATCAGTGGGGGAGGTACGGTGAACACTGAAGCTTTCTTT. Protein product: CAISGGGTVNTEAFF.

Ten or more counts support this clonotype. This chain links TRBV7-9 with TRBJ2-1; TRBD2 agrees at 9 bases. After removal of 5 bases from V and 6 bases from J, the junction contained 11 bases not matched to a gene. This CDR3 has 16 residues. Germline values: CDR1 SEHNR, CDR2 FQNEAQ (reference sequence). This chain's CDR3 is CASSPSLGLAGNEQFF. In DNA, the CDR3 is TGTGCCAGCAGCCCTTCTTTGGGACTAGCTGGCAATGAGCAGTTCTTC. Variable domain in full (rest from reference TRBV7-9 and TRBJ2-1): DTGVSQNPRHKITKRGQNVTFRCDPISEHNRLYWYRQTLGQGPEFLTYFQNEAQLEKSRLLSDRFSAERPKGSFSTLEIQRTEQGDSAMYLCASSPSLGLAGNEQFFGPGTRLTVL.

V gene TRBV28 combines with J gene TRBJ2-6; no reliable D call. The CDR3 has 14 amino acids. Between the trimmed V and J ends, which lost 6 bases and 2 bases, there was a span of 8 bases. CDR1 MDHEN and CDR2 SYDVKM come from the germline V gene. CDR3 sequence (DNA): TGTGCCAGCAGCAGCTTGGCTGGGGCCAACGTCCTGACTTTC. It codes for CASSSLAGANVLTF.

The table lists this clonotype with many counts. This chain connects TRBV5-4 to TRBJ2-2; 7 nucleotides line up with TRBD2. Trimming at V came to 6 bases and at J to 0 bases, leaving 14 bases not matched to a gene. This CDR3 is 18 amino acids long. The germline V gene encodes CDR1 SGHNT and CDR2 YYREEE (reference sequence). CDR3 protein: CASTPSGVGLANTGELFF. DNA of the CDR3: TGTGCCAGCACCCCTAGCGGAGTCGGCCTCGCGAACACCGGGGAGCTGTTTTTT.

This clonotype came up many times. The V call is TRBV6-2 or TRBV6-3, the J call TRBJ1-1; D gene ambiguous. V lost 7 bases and J 5 bases, leaving 8 bases between the germline ends. The germline V gene has CDR1 MNHEY and CDR2 SVGEGT. The CDR3 contains 11 residues. Here the CDR3 reads CASTRMTEAFF. CDR3 DNA: TGTGCCAGCACGCGGATGACTGAAGCTTTCTTT.

V gene TRBV6-2 or TRBV6-3 combines with J gene TRBJ2-1; TRBD2 matches 10 bases. Looked up from germline, CDR1 is MNHEY and CDR2 is SVGEGT. The CDR3 totals 17 residues. V shed 7 bases, J shed 0 bases, and the junction held 9 bases outside the gene matches. The DNA of the CDR3 is TGTGCCAGCATGCCGGGACTAGCGCCCTCCTCCTACAATGAGCAGTTCTTC. Protein: CASMPGLAPSSYNEQFF.

This clonotype appeared many times. V gene TRBV7-6 combines with J gene TRBJ2-3; possible D gene TRBD2, 6 bases. The CDR3 contains 17 residues. Germline-derived CDR1 and CDR2 are SGHVS and FNYEAQ. V was clipped by 0 bases and J by 2 bases, with 15 bases between them. CDR3 sequence (DNA): TGTGCCAGCAGCTTAGCGCCGGCGGGAACTCCCACAGATACGCAGTATTTT. It translates to CASSLAPAGTPTDTQYF.

V and J are TRBV7-9 and TRBJ1-1, with 7 bases fitting TRBD1. Trimming at V came to 10 bases and at J to 7 bases, leaving 6 bases not matched to a gene. Per the germline V gene, CDR1 is SEHNR and CDR2 is FQNEAQ (reference sequence). CDR3 length: 11 amino acids. The CDR3 loop is CAIQGNFEAFF. For the CDR3, the DNA is TGTGCCATACAGGGGAATTTTGAAGCTTTCTTT.

This clonotype was detected ten times or more. The V gene is TRBV27, the J gene TRBJ1-2; 7 bases agree with TRBD1. After removal of 3 bases from V and 0 bases from J, the junction contained 1 base not matched to a gene. The CDR3 has 14 residues. From germline, CDR1 is MNHEY and CDR2 SMNVEV (reference sequence). CDR3 coding DNA: TGTGCCAGCAGTTTCAGGGGGGCTAACTATGGCTACACCTTC. It yields the protein CASSFRGANYGYTF.